This T cell receptor (beta chain) was observed in a study of T cell responses to AZD1222 COVID-19 vaccine. Germline V gene data show CDR1 as SEHNR and CDR2 as FQNEAQ (reference sequence). Trimming removed 3 bases at V and 1 base at J, with 16 bases between. This CDR3 is 17 amino acids long. Libraries were prepared by immunoSEQ multiplex PCR; TCRdb keeps only in-frame clonotypes and omits some of them. Among roughly 150,000 clones listed, 90% were seen once. The sequencing here drew on peripheral blood, taken 28 days after the second AZD1222 dose. The clonotype was recovered from an adult who received the AZD1222 COVID-19 vaccine. The chain recombines TRBV7-9 with TRBJ1-3; D is unresolved. The CDR3 loop is CASSLVVLGYSGNTIYF. The CDR3 nucleotides are TGTGCCAGCAGCTTGGTTGTCTTGGGGTATTCTGGAAACACCATATATTTT.